A single sample is the source of the 22 T cell receptor beta chains below, sequenced in a study of blood T cell repertoires in COVID-19. Assay used: immunoSEQ multiplex PCR; TCRdb lists only in-frame clones, some missing. In the table there are almost 250,000 clones, roughly 85% of which are singletons. The source material was PBMCs or T cells enriched from blood (not recorded which). The receptors shown here come from a woman aged 45-59 years with acute COVID-19.

The rearrangement joins TRBV9 to TRBJ2-7; TRBD2 might be the D (5 bases). V was clipped by 0 bases and J by 2 bases, with 9 bases between them. There are 14 residues in the CDR3. Germline CDR1 reads SGDLS; CDR2 reads YYNGEE. Here the CDR3 reads CASSVGTSTYEQYF. As DNA, the CDR3 is TGTGCCAGCAGCGTAGGGACTTCCACCTACGAGCAGTACTTC.

The chain employs TRBV6-5 and TRBJ2-1; TRBD1 matches 8 bases. The germline gives CDR1 MNHEY, CDR2 SVGAGI. There are 14 residues in the CDR3. V dropped 6 bases and J dropped 2; count of bases not matched to a gene: 3. The DNA for the CDR3 is TGTGCCAGCAGACCGGGACAGGCCTACAATGAGCAGTTCTTC. Protein product: CASRPGQAYNEQFF.

The chain couples TRBV19 to TRBJ2-7, with TRBD1 matching 9 bases. The CDR3 totals 13 residues. V trimming: 6 bases; J trimming: 4 bases; junction bases outside the gene matches: 4. Looked up from germline, CDR1 is LNHDA and CDR2 is SQIVND (reference sequence). CDR3 coding DNA: TGTGCCAGTAGGCTCGGACAGGGGTACGAGCAGTACTTC. This encodes CASRLGQGYEQYF.

The chain couples TRBV19 to TRBJ1-2, with a tentative D call TRBD1 (5 bases). The CDR3 runs 13 residues. The germline V gene has CDR1 LNHDA and CDR2 SQIVND (reference sequence). The V end was cut by 5 bases, the J end by 7 bases, with 14 bases between. Here the CDR3 DNA reads TGTGCCAGTAGTCCCCCGGGGGGAGGTGGCTACACCTTC. Residues: CASSPPGGGGYTF.

The chain couples TRBV6-5 to TRBJ1-2; 10 bases map to TRBD1. This CDR3 contains 13 residues. Trimming removed 6 bases from V and 8 bases from J; junction bases left unmatched: 6. Germline V CDR1 and CDR2: MNHEY, SVGAGI. The chain's CDR3 is CASRRQGADGYTF. CDR3 coding DNA: TGTGCCAGCAGACGACAGGGGGCAGACGGCTACACCTTC.

The genes are TRBV19 and TRBJ1-1; 9 bases agree with TRBD1. The V and J ends lost 8 bases and 2 bases, in that order; junction bases with no gene match: 6. Germline V CDR1 and CDR2: LNHDA, SQIVND (reference sequence). The CDR3 length is 14 residues. Here the CDR3 reads CASLQGAFNTEAFF. In nucleotides, the CDR3 is TGTGCCAGTCTACAGGGGGCGTTCAACACTGAAGCTTTCTTT.

The rearrangement uses TRBV2 and TRBJ1-1; possible D gene TRBD1, 5 bases. V lost 6 bases to trimming and J lost 4 bases, with 27 bases between them. The CDR3 extends over 18 amino acids. Germline loops: CDR1 SNHLY, CDR2 FYNNEI. In nucleotides, the CDR3 is TGTGCCAGCAGGGCTACAGCAATCCCAACACTGGGGCGCACTGAAGCTTTCTTT. It translates to CASRATAIPTLGRTEAFF.

The genes are TRBV9 and TRBJ1-6; the match to TRBD1 covers 9 bases. CDR3 length: 14 amino acids. Germline V gene data show CDR1 as SGDLS and CDR2 as YYNGEE. Unmatched junction bases numbered 4, after V lost 2 bases and J lost 10 bases. The DNA for the CDR3 is TGTGCCAGCAGCGTCGACAGGGGGGGATCACCCCTCCACTTT. Its protein is CASSVDRGGSPLHF.

The genes are TRBV3-1 (or the pseudogene TRBV3-2) and TRBJ1-3; 7 positions agree with TRBD1. The CDR3 has 15 residues. V was clipped by 4 bases and J by 0 bases; unmatched bases: 3. Germline CDR1 LGHDT, CDR2 YNNKEL (reference sequence). The CDR3 region is CASSLGTASGNTIYF. CDR3 DNA: TGTGCCAGCAGCCTCGGGACAGCCTCTGGAAACACCATATATTTT.

V gene TRBV7-8 combines with J gene TRBJ1-4; the D gene is possibly TRBD1 (5 bases). Between the trimmed V and J ends, which lost 7 bases and 3 bases, there was a span of 21 bases. This CDR3 contains 17 residues. Germline V CDR1 and CDR2: SGHVS, FQNEAQ. The CDR3 is CASTQGRGAGANEKLFF. For the CDR3, the DNA is TGTGCCAGCACTCAAGGGCGCGGGGCGGGGGCTAATGAAAAACTGTTTTTT.

The chain employs TRBV4-1 and TRBJ2-3, with unresolved D. The germline V and J ends were trimmed by 0 bases and 2 bases, with 12 bases remaining between them. CDR1 is MGHRA and CDR2 is YSYEKL in the germline V gene. This CDR3 has 16 residues. CDR3 sequence: CASSQDGGGPTDTQYF. In nucleotides, the CDR3 is TGCGCCAGCAGCCAAGATGGTGGCGGTCCCACAGATACGCAGTATTTT.

The chain joins TRBV28 to TRBJ1-4; 7 bases fit TRBD1. CDR3 length: 17 residues. CDR1 MDHEN and CDR2 SYDVKM come from the germline V gene. The trim removed 6 bases at V and 3 bases at J, leaving 13 bases unmatched. The CDR3 DNA follows: TGTGCCAGCAGCCCTGGGACAGCCTCGGGGGCTAATGAAAAACTGTTTTTT. It translates to CASSPGTASGANEKLFF.

This chain connects TRBV3-1 (or the pseudogene TRBV3-2) to TRBJ1-2, with a weak D call TRBD1 (5 bases). V shed 2 bases and J shed 2 bases, with 12 bases lying between them. This CDR3 comprises 15 residues. CDR1 and CDR2 (germline): LGHDT, YNNKEL (reference sequence). Here the CDR3 reads CASSQFTGANYGYTF. The CDR3 DNA reads as TGTGCCAGCAGCCAATTCACAGGAGCAAACTATGGCTACACCTTC.

To note about this clone: At one of its ends the junction is not consistent with the germline gene, which may arise from a read error. This CDR3 reads CASSSSRQAYVYTF. The CDR3 DNA sequence: TGTGCCAGCAGTTCCTCCCGACAGGCCTATGTCTACACCTTC. The chain employs TRBV27 and TRBJ1-2; the D gene is possibly TRBD1 (6 bases). Per the germline V gene, CDR1 is MNHEY and CDR2 is SMNVEV (reference sequence). The CDR3 extends over 14 amino acids.

V is TRBV30 and J is TRBJ1-1, with a tentative D call TRBD1 (6 bases). In germline, CDR1 is GTSNPN, CDR2 SVGIG (reference sequence). CDR3 length: 12 residues. V was trimmed by 2 bases and J by 5 bases, leaving 9 bases between them. Here the CDR3 reads CAWSPGATEAFF. Written as DNA, the CDR3 is TGTGCCTGGAGTCCAGGGGCGACTGAAGCTTTCTTT.

The chain carries TRBV30 and TRBJ1-2, with a possible D match to TRBD1 (5 bases). Germline V gives CDR1 GTSNPN, CDR2 SVGIG (reference sequence). Trimming removed 4 bases at V and 6 bases at J, with 9 bases between. The CDR3 extends over 11 amino acids. The CDR3 here is CAWMAGNGYTF. The CDR3 coding sequence is TGTGCCTGGATGGCAGGGAATGGCTACACCTTC. The variable domain in full, with the rest retrieved from reference TRBV30 and TRBJ1-2, is SQTIHQWPATLVQPVGSPLSLECTVEGTSNPNLYWYRQAAGRGLQLLFYSVGIGQISSEVPQNLSASRPQDRQFILSSKKLLLSDSGFYLCAWMAGNGYTFGSGTRLTVV.

CDR3: CASRSGGGDTEAFF. The CDR3 nucleotides are TGTGCCAGCAGAAGCGGGGGTGGTGACACTGAAGCTTTCTTT. The chain links TRBV6-4 to TRBJ1-1; possible D gene TRBD1, 5 bases. Germline CDR1 is MRHNA and CDR2 is SNTAGT. V gave up 6 bases and J gave up 3 bases, with 14 bases separating them. The CDR3 spans 14 residues.

Here the CDR3 DNA reads TGTGCCAGTAGTCCTCAGGGGAGTCAGCCCCAGCATTTT. This encodes CASSPQGSQPQHF. This chain links TRBV19 with TRBJ1-5, with D perhaps TRBD1 (6 bases). Germline V gives CDR1 LNHDA, CDR2 SQIVND (reference sequence). The CDR3 runs to 13 residues. Trimming cost V 5 bases and J 6 bases, with 11 bases left between them. Full variable domain (remainder filled in from reference TRBV19 and TRBJ1-5): DGGITQSPKYLFRKEGQNVTLSCEQNLNHDAMYWYRQDPGQGLRLIYYSQIVNDFQKGDIAEGYSVSREKKESFPLTVTSAQKNPTAFYLCASSPQGSQPQHFGDGTRLSIL.

The chain uses TRBV9 and TRBJ2-1; 15 bases fit TRBD2. Per germline, CDR1 SGDLS and CDR2 YYNGEE. The CDR3 runs to 18 residues. Germline trimming cut 0 bases from V and 1 base from J; bases unmatched to any gene: 2. The CDR3 bases are TGTGCCAGCAGCGTAGCGGGACTAGCGGGGGGTTCCTACAATGAGCAGTTCTTC. Its protein is CASSVAGLAGGSYNEQFF.

This clone was seen a handful of times. The rearrangement links TRBV6-6 to TRBJ1-3, with D unresolved. CDR1 and CDR2 (germline): MNHNY, SVGAGI (reference sequence). The CDR3 length is 12 residues. Between the trimmed V and J ends, which lost 8 bases and 3 bases, there was a span of 8 bases. The CDR3 loop is CASSISGNTIYF. CDR3 nucleotide sequence: TGTGCCAGCTCTATAAGTGGAAACACCATATATTTT.

Only a few counts were recorded for this clone. This chain connects TRBV4-3 to TRBJ1-2; D not resolved. Germline assignment: CDR1 LGHNA and CDR2 YSLEER. The CDR3 totals 13 residues. The V gene lost 1 base and the J gene lost 4 bases, with 7 bases spanning the gap. The CDR3 DNA sequence: TGCGCCAGCAGCCAAGCCCGGGGCTATGGCTACACCTTC. It translates to CASSQARGYGYTF.

CDR3 DNA sequence: TGCGCCAGCAGCTCCAGGGGAACCGGGGAGCTGTTTTTT. Protein: CASSSRGTGELFF. The chain has TRBV5-1 and TRBJ2-2; D possibly corresponds to TRBD1 (6 bases). The ends were cut back, 3 bases at V and 5 bases at J, with 8 bases in the middle. Per the germline V gene, CDR1 is SGHRS and CDR2 is YFSETQ. The CDR3 loop spans 13 amino acids.